This entry lists 31 T cell receptor beta chains sequenced from one sample in a study of blood T cell repertoires in COVID-19. The method was immunoSEQ multiplex PCR; TCRdb's version includes in-frame clones alone and lacks a portion of them. The table records under 200,000 clones, about 89% of them present only once. The sequenced material came from peripheral blood. The receptors here all came from a man aged 35-49 years with active or convalescent COVID-19.

V and J are TRBV7-2 and TRBJ1-1; D not resolved. The ends were cut back, 5 bases at V and 10 bases at J, with 20 bases in the middle. The CDR3 loop spans 14 amino acids. CDR1 and CDR2 (germline): SGHTA, FQGNSA. CDR3 loop: CASSGVRRSSGAFF. The CDR3 nucleotides are TGTGCCAGCAGCGGCGTGCGGAGGTCCAGTGGAGCTTTCTTT. Supplemented by reference TRBV7-2 and TRBJ1-1, the full variable domain reads GAGVSQSPSNKVTEKGKDVELRCDPISGHTALYWYRQSLGQGLEFLIYFQGNSAPDKSGLPSDRFSAERTGGSVSTLTIQRTQQEDSAVYLCASSGVRRSSGAFFGQGTRLTVV.

The rearrangement joins TRBV18 to TRBJ1-1, with D unresolved. V dropped 3 bases and J dropped 0 bases, with 5 bases sitting between them. CDR1 and CDR2 from the germline V gene are KGHSH and LQKENI. CDR3 length: 13 residues. Here the CDR3 reads CASSPSVNTEAFF. The CDR3, as DNA: TGTGCCAGCTCACCGTCAGTGAACACTGAAGCTTTCTTT.

This chain uses TRBV30 with TRBJ1-2; TRBD1 matches 7 bases. The CDR3 runs to 13 residues. The junction had 6 bases not matched to a gene; V was cut back by 8 bases and J by 0 bases. Germline loops: CDR1 GTSNPN, CDR2 SVGIG (reference sequence). The CDR3 DNA reads TGTGCCGGGACAGTAACAGCTAACTATGGCTACACCTTC. Translation: CAGTVTANYGYTF.

This clone was observed a handful of times. A much larger clone is a single base away; this may be a read error. Other DNA sequences of this sample code for an identical CDR3. The chain has TRBV7-3 and TRBJ1-1; D is possibly TRBD1 (5 bases). V shed 1 base and J shed 5 bases, with 8 bases lying between them. CDR3 length: 13 residues. Germline CDR1 is SGHTA and CDR2 is FQGTGA. CDR3: CASSLKGQTEAFF. In DNA form, the CDR3 reads TGTGCCAGCAGCTTAAAGGGGCAAACTGAAGCTTTCTTT.

This clone came up once. This chain links TRBV30 with TRBJ1-5; TRBD1 might be the D (5 bases). The CDR3 runs 15 residues. Germline lookup yields CDR1 GTSNPN and CDR2 SVGIG (reference sequence). With 5 bases removed from V and 0 bases from J, the gap between germline ends came to 14 bases. CDR3 loop: CAWGRGFDSNQPQHF. CDR3 DNA: TGTGCCTGGGGACGGGGGTTTGATAGCAATCAGCCCCAGCATTTT.

The CDR3 spells CSVAHRGGYGYTF. The CDR3 region has the DNA TGCAGCGTTGCTCACAGGGGAGGCTATGGCTACACCTTC. The chain combines TRBV29-1 with TRBJ1-2; 7 bases agree with TRBD1. Germline V gene data show CDR1 as SQVTM and CDR2 as ANQGSEA. The CDR3 has 13 amino acids. J gave up 4 bases and V 4 bases, and 6 bases lay outside the gene matches.

The genes are TRBV6-2 or TRBV6-3 and TRBJ1-2, with a possible D match to TRBD1 (6 bases). V shed 5 bases and J shed 4 bases, with 17 bases lying between them. The germline V gene has CDR1 MNHEY and CDR2 SVGEGT. This CDR3 has 15 residues. The CDR3: CASSSTQGRGYGYTF. The CDR3 DNA sequence: TGTGCCAGCAGTAGCACCCAGGGGCGCGGCTATGGCTACACCTTC.

The rearrangement links TRBV5-1 to TRBJ1-4; TRBD1 agrees at 9 bases. The CDR3 totals 14 residues. With V trimmed by 4 bases and J by 8 bases, 6 bases remained unmatched. Germline CDR1 reads SGHRS; CDR2 reads YFSETQ. CDR3 in amino acids: CASSQGQGGEKLFF. CDR3 sequence (DNA): TGCGCCAGCAGCCAGGGACAGGGTGGAGAAAAACTGTTTTTT.

This chain connects TRBV2 to TRBJ1-2; 10 nucleotides align to TRBD1. CDR1 and CDR2 (germline): SNHLY, FYNNEI. The CDR3 length is 15 residues. Trimming at V came to 4 bases and at J to 6 bases, leaving 8 bases not matched to a gene. The CDR3 reads CASSVGATGGNGYTF. The CDR3 region has the DNA TGTGCCAGCAGTGTTGGCGCGACAGGGGGCAATGGCTACACCTTC.

The J gene is TRBJ2-1, the V gene TRBV19, with 7 bases matching TRBD2. CDR1 is LNHDA, CDR2 SQIVND, per germline (reference sequence). V lost 6 bases to trimming and J lost 5 bases; unmatched junction nucleotides: 10. The CDR3 extends over 15 amino acids. The CDR3 protein is CASSALGGEHNEQFF. Here the CDR3 DNA reads TGTGCCAGTAGCGCCCTGGGGGGGGAGCACAATGAGCAGTTCTTC. The whole variable domain, filled in from reference TRBV19 and TRBJ2-1, reads DGGITQSPKYLFRKEGQNVTLSCEQNLNHDAMYWYRQDPGQGLRLIYYSQIVNDFQKGDIAEGYSVSREKKESFPLTVTSAQKNPTAFYLCASSALGGEHNEQFFGPGTRLTVL.

The chain couples TRBV2 to TRBJ1-4; 7 bases match TRBD1. CDR3 length: 14 amino acids. Germline loops: CDR1 SNHLY, CDR2 FYNNEI. V shed 4 bases, J shed 8 bases, and the junction held 7 bases outside the gene matches. The CDR3 loop is CASSGTGRGEKLFF. The CDR3 bases are TGTGCCAGCAGTGGGACAGGTCGGGGGGAAAAACTGTTTTTT.

The J gene is TRBJ2-7, the V gene TRBV28; 7 bases line up with TRBD1. V trimming: 6 bases; J trimming: 3 bases; junction bases outside the gene matches: 14. CDR3 length equals 16 residues. Germline lookup yields CDR1 MDHEN and CDR2 SYDVKM. CDR3 nucleotides: TGTGCCAGCAGAGTCACTAGGGGGCTTAGGGGCTACGAGCAGTACTTC. It codes for CASRVTRGLRGYEQYF.

The J gene is TRBJ1-2, the V gene TRBV19; no clear D. CDR1 is LNHDA and CDR2 is SQIVND in the germline V gene (reference sequence). The CDR3 runs 13 residues. With 7 bases removed from V and 8 bases from J, the gap between germline ends came to 17 bases. The CDR3 loop reads CASKDRNPGGYTF. The CDR3 DNA reads as TGTGCCAGTAAGGACCGAAACCCGGGGGGCTACACCTTC. Supplemented by reference TRBV19 and TRBJ1-2, the full variable domain reads DGGITQSPKYLFRKEGQNVTLSCEQNLNHDAMYWYRQDPGQGLRLIYYSQIVNDFQKGDIAEGYSVSREKKESFPLTVTSAQKNPTAFYLCASKDRNPGGYTFGSGTRLTVV.

The chain uses TRBV19 and TRBJ2-1; possible D gene TRBD1, 6 bases. The CDR3 consists of 13 residues. Trimming pared 1 base from V and 5 bases from J, leaving 6 bases between. Germline V CDR1 and CDR2: LNHDA, SQIVND (reference sequence). The CDR3 here is CASSIGQDNEQFF. CDR3 sequence (DNA): TGTGCCAGTAGTATAGGACAGGACAATGAGCAGTTCTTC.

J is TRBJ1-2 and V is TRBV27, with 7 positions matching TRBD1. Germline CDR1 reads MNHEY; CDR2 reads SMNVEV (reference sequence). CDR3 size: 13 residues. V lost 5 bases to trimming and J lost 13 bases; unmatched junction nucleotides: 13. CDR3 protein: CASSLRQGGGFTF. DNA of the CDR3: TGTGCCAGCAGTCTGCGACAGGGCGGTGGGTTCACCTTC.

This clone was counted once. The chain has TRBV9 and TRBJ1-1, with D possibly matching TRBD1 (6 bases). The V end lost 1 base, the J end lost 1 base, and 8 bases lay between the germline ends. Germline-derived CDR1 and CDR2 are SGDLS and YYNGEE. CDR3 length equals 14 residues. The CDR3 protein is CASSVLGGNTEAFF. As DNA, the CDR3 is TGTGCCAGCAGCGTACTAGGGGGGAACACTGAAGCTTTCTTT.

Concerning this clone itself: The sample holds other DNA sequences that translate to the same CDR3. This chain links TRBV5-4 with TRBJ2-1, with 10 bases aligning to TRBD2. CDR1 and CDR2 (germline): SGHNT, YYREEE (reference sequence). The CDR3 is 15 amino acids. V shed 0 bases, J shed 6 bases, and the junction held 3 bases outside the gene matches. CDR3 nucleotides: TGTGCCAGCAGCTTGGGGCTAGCGGGGGTCAATGAGCAGTTCTTC. It codes for CASSLGLAGVNEQFF.

This rearrangement joins TRBV9 to TRBJ1-2; TRBD1 matches at 7 bases. Trimming at V came to 0 bases and at J to 8 bases, leaving 7 bases not matched to a gene. Germline-derived CDR1 and CDR2 are SGDLS and YYNGEE. The CDR3 has 14 residues. The CDR3 spells CASSVGQGREGYTF. In DNA form, the CDR3 reads TGTGCCAGCAGCGTAGGACAGGGACGAGAAGGCTACACCTTC.

V is TRBV7-9 and J is TRBJ1-3; possible D gene TRBD1, 6 bases. With 8 bases removed from V and 4 bases from J, the gap between germline ends came to 6 bases. The CDR3 has 11 amino acids. CDR1 and CDR2 from the germline V gene are SEHNR and FQNEAQ (reference sequence). CDR3 sequence (DNA): TGTGCCAGCGGGACAGGAAACACCATATATTTT. Protein: CASGTGNTIYF.

This chain uses TRBV15 with TRBJ1-4; possibly TRBD1 for D (6 bases). V was trimmed by 1 base and J by 4 bases, leaving 7 bases between them. The germline V gene has CDR1 LNHNV and CDR2 YYDKDF (reference sequence). CDR3 length: 14 amino acids. CDR3 nucleotides: TGTGCCACCAGCAGAGGGGGACATAATGAAAAACTGTTTTTT. It is translated as CATSRGGHNEKLFF.

The V call is TRBV6-5, the J call TRBJ1-1, with TRBD1 matching over 8 bases. CDR1 is MNHEY, CDR2 SVGAGI, per germline. V was clipped by 4 bases and J by 5 bases; unmatched bases: 9. CDR3 length equals 15 residues. The CDR3 region has the DNA TGTGCCAGCAGTTCCCAGGGGGCGAGATTTACTGAAGCTTTCTTT. Amino acids: CASSSQGARFTEAFF.

Here the CDR3 DNA reads TGTGCCTGGCACTCCTGGGGACAGGGAAATTCACCCCTCCACTTT. Translation gives CAWHSWGQGNSPLHF. The rearrangement joins TRBV30 to TRBJ1-6, with TRBD1 identical over 9 bases. CDR1 is GTSNPN, CDR2 SVGIG, per germline (reference sequence). With V trimmed by 5 bases and J by 7 bases, 9 bases remained unmatched. CDR3 length: 15 residues.

About this clone: The sample has other DNA sequences that encode this CDR3 too. This chain joins TRBV2 and TRBJ1-2; weak D call: TRBD1 (6 bases). Germline values: CDR1 SNHLY, CDR2 FYNNEI. Trimming cost V 6 bases and J 6 bases, with 8 bases left between them. The CDR3 sequence is 11 residues long. Here the CDR3 reads CASRNRDGYTF. The DNA for the CDR3 is TGTGCCAGCAGAAACAGGGATGGCTACACCTTC.

This CDR3 reads CAWSVAALPGTDTQYF. CDR3 sequence (DNA): TGTGCCTGGAGTGTAGCGGCACTGCCCGGCACAGATACGCAGTATTTT. The gene calls are TRBV30 and TRBJ2-3; TRBD2 might be the D (5 bases). The germline V gene encodes CDR1 GTSNPN and CDR2 SVGIG (reference sequence). The CDR3 spans 16 residues. Trimming took 0 bases from V and 1 from J, leaving 14 bases between them.

V and J are TRBV12-3 or TRBV12-4 and TRBJ1-1; no definite D call. The CDR3 covers 13 residues. Trimming shortened V by 3 bases and J by 0 bases, and 5 bases separated the two germline ends. CDR3 loop: CASSFIMNTEAFF. DNA of the CDR3: TGTGCCAGCAGTTTTATAATGAACACTGAAGCTTTCTTT.

The chain has TRBV4-1 and TRBJ2-1; weak D call: TRBD1 (6 bases). The CDR3 runs 15 residues. Deletions cut 4 bases from V and 7 bases from J, with 17 bases between. CDR1 is MGHRA and CDR2 is YSYEKL in the germline V gene. The CDR3 sequence: CASSRGIQGLNEQFF. The CDR3 coding sequence is TGCGCCAGCAGCCGAGGGATACAGGGTCTAAATGAGCAGTTCTTC.

The gene calls are TRBV27 and TRBJ2-7, with D possibly being TRBD2 (6 bases). Looked up from germline, CDR1 is MNHEY and CDR2 is SMNVEV (reference sequence). The CDR3 totals 15 residues. Deletions cut 2 bases from V and 5 bases from J, with 16 bases between. CDR3 DNA sequence: TGTGCCAGCAGTTTAGCGGTAACCCCGGGGGACGAGCAGTACTTC. Its translation is CASSLAVTPGDEQYF.

V is TRBV18 and J is TRBJ1-1, with D possibly TRBD1 on 5 matching bases. V gave up 3 bases and J gave up 0 bases, with 20 bases separating them. Germline-derived CDR1 and CDR2 are KGHSH and LQKENI. This CDR3 spans 18 amino acids. CDR3 DNA: TGTGCCAGCTCACCGCCGTGGGCAAACAGGATCATGAACACTGAAGCTTTCTTT. It specifies CASSPPWANRIMNTEAFF.

This sequence joins TRBV19 and TRBJ1-2; 8 nucleotides line up with TRBD1. V shed 10 bases and J 5 bases; nucleotides not matched to a gene: 9. The CDR3 is 13 residues long. CDR1 LNHDA and CDR2 SQIVND come from the germline V gene (reference sequence). For the CDR3, the DNA is TGTGCCACTTCCCTGACAGGGGAGTATGGCTACACCTTC. Residues: CATSLTGEYGYTF.

The V call is TRBV5-1, the J call TRBJ1-1, with no clear D. In germline, CDR1 is SGHRS, CDR2 YFSETQ. Trimming pared 2 bases from V and 1 base from J, leaving 9 bases between. This CDR3 is built from 14 residues. DNA of the CDR3: TGCGCCAGCAGCTTTATTGGAGAGAACACTGAAGCTTTCTTT. Protein sequence: CASSFIGENTEAFF. The full variable domain, completed using reference TRBV5-1 and TRBJ1-1, is KAGVTQTPRYLIKTRGQQVTLSCSPISGHRSVSWYQQTPGQGLQFLFEYFSETQRNKGNFPGRFSGRQFSNSRSEMNVSTLELGDSALYLCASSFIGENTEAFFGQGTRLTVV.

This sequence joins TRBV4-1 and TRBJ2-3; a possible D gene is TRBD2 (6 bases). The length of the CDR3 is 19 residues. Germline assignment: CDR1 MGHRA and CDR2 YSYEKL. V gave up 0 bases and J gave up 2 bases, with 21 bases separating them. The CDR3 loop is CASSQDPDSLAGITDTQYF. CDR3 coding DNA: TGCGCCAGCAGCCAAGACCCTGACTCGTTGGCGGGGATCACAGATACGCAGTATTTT.